The rows below give T cell receptor beta chains drawn from one sample of a study of blood T cell repertoires in COVID-19. Some clones are missing from TCRdb's copy, which holds only in-frame ones; the method was immunoSEQ multiplex PCR. This table has roughly 140,000 clones, about 83% appearing once. The source material was PBMCs or T cells enriched from blood (not recorded which). The origin of the receptors is a woman aged 45-60 years who had been exposed to COVID-19. CDR3s include the opening cysteine and the closing phenylalanine or tryptophan. D genes are given only for firm matches. Expanded clones are given a class, and other clones once, few, many or no size at all.

V gene: TRBV5-6
D gene: TRBD1
J gene: TRBJ1-4
clone size: .
CDR3 protein: CASSLQGVAEKLFF

V gene: TRBV24-1
D gene: TRBD2
J gene: TRBJ2-3
clone size: .
CDR3 protein: CATSDGTSGPDTQYF

V gene: TRBV9
D gene: .
J gene: TRBJ2-1
clone size: .
CDR3 protein: CASSDLSGSDEQFF

V gene: TRBV7-2
D gene: .
J gene: TRBJ1-1
clone size: .
CDR3 protein: CASSTTGGQAFF

V gene: TRBV12-3/TRBV12-4
D gene: .
J gene: TRBJ2-3
clone size: .
CDR3 protein: CASSPYDTQYF

V gene: TRBV5-1
D gene: .
J gene: TRBJ2-3
clone size: .
CDR3 protein: CASSVRGDTQYF

V gene: TRBV25-1
D gene: TRBD1
J gene: TRBJ1-4
clone size: .
CDR3 protein: CASSATGSGEKLFF

V gene: TRBV15
D gene: .
J gene: TRBJ1-2
clone size: .
CDR3 protein: CATSRDRGDYGYTF

V gene: TRBV3-1/TRBV3-2
D gene: TRBD1
J gene: TRBJ1-2
clone size: .
CDR3 protein: CASRYGTDYGYTF

V gene: TRBV6-5
D gene: TRBD2
J gene: TRBJ2-4
clone size: .
CDR3 protein: CASSYGSASGVNIQYF

V gene: TRBV11-2
D gene: TRBD1
J gene: TRBJ1-2
clone size: .
CDR3 protein: CASSLVRGTGGGYTF

V gene: TRBV4-3
D gene: .
J gene: TRBJ2-3
clone size: .
CDR3 protein: CASSQDGRGTDTQYF

V gene: TRBV5-1
D gene: TRBD1
J gene: TRBJ2-4
clone size: .
CDR3 protein: CASSLDGGQGNIQYF

V gene: TRBV19
D gene: TRBD1
J gene: TRBJ1-3
clone size: .
CDR3 protein: CASSKVQGAMTGNTIYF

V gene: TRBV14
D gene: TRBD2
J gene: TRBJ2-1
clone size: .
CDR3 protein: CASSQVAGIPYNEQFF

V gene: TRBV7-2
D gene: TRBD1
J gene: TRBJ2-7
clone size: .
CDR3 protein: CASRPTGGISYEQYF

V gene: TRBV20-1
D gene: TRBD1
J gene: TRBJ1-2
clone size: .
CDR3 protein: CSASRTGTYTF

V gene: TRBV6-6
D gene: .
J gene: TRBJ1-4
clone size: .
CDR3 protein: CASSPPVPKVEKLFF

V gene: TRBV5-4
D gene: TRBD1
J gene: TRBJ2-2
clone size: .
CDR3 protein: CASSLGDRGWNTGELFF

V gene: TRBV6-2/TRBV6-3
D gene: .
J gene: TRBJ1-6
clone size: .
CDR3 protein: CASSFQQGSPLHF

V gene: TRBV5-6
D gene: TRBD1
J gene: TRBJ1-5
clone size: once
CDR3 protein: CASSFGTGGHEPQHF

V gene: TRBV19
D gene: TRBD1
J gene: TRBJ1-2
clone size: .
CDR3 protein: CASTPDRIGGYTF

V gene: TRBV5-4
D gene: TRBD2
J gene: TRBJ2-3
clone size: .
CDR3 protein: CASSLGGRALEDTQYF

V gene: TRBV27
D gene: TRBD1
J gene: TRBJ1-6
clone size: .
CDR3 protein: CASSPGTGFGSPLHF

V gene: TRBV5-5
D gene: TRBD1
J gene: TRBJ2-2
clone size: .
CDR3 protein: CASSPGQGANTGELFF

V gene: TRBV7-2
D gene: .
J gene: TRBJ2-3
clone size: .
CDR3 protein: CASSRIATATDTQYF

V gene: TRBV19
D gene: .
J gene: TRBJ1-5
clone size: .
CDR3 protein: CASSVTGSNQPQHF

V gene: TRBV30
D gene: .
J gene: TRBJ1-1
clone size: .
CDR3 protein: CAWSVGSRRAFF

V gene: TRBV5-1
D gene: TRBD1
J gene: TRBJ2-5
clone size: .
CDR3 protein: CASSLGTGGQETQYF

V gene: TRBV19
D gene: TRBD1
J gene: TRBJ1-5
clone size: medium-sized
CDR3 protein: CASSMRGTGLVGQPQHF

V gene: TRBV7-9
D gene: .
J gene: TRBJ1-3
clone size: few
CDR3 protein: CASSSSWGQRAGNTIYF

V gene: TRBV7-2
D gene: .
J gene: TRBJ2-1
clone size: .
CDR3 protein: CASSLDPYYNEQFF

V gene: TRBV28
D gene: .
J gene: TRBJ1-4
clone size: .
CDR3 protein: CASSLQGPPSGEKLFF

V gene: TRBV7-9
D gene: .
J gene: TRBJ1-5
clone size: .
CDR3 protein: CASSLASGGPQHF

V gene: TRBV10-3
D gene: TRBD2
J gene: TRBJ2-3
clone size: .
CDR3 protein: CASIAGGRGDTQYF

V gene: TRBV19
D gene: TRBD1
J gene: TRBJ1-6
clone size: .
CDR3 protein: CASGQGVYNSPLHF

V gene: TRBV7-2
D gene: TRBD2
J gene: TRBJ2-1
clone size: .
CDR3 protein: CASSFGGLAEDEQFF

V gene: TRBV19
D gene: TRBD2
J gene: TRBJ2-1
clone size: .
CDR3 protein: CASSLAGLSHEQFF

V gene: TRBV4-3
D gene: .
J gene: TRBJ2-1
clone size: .
CDR3 protein: CASSQEGVLNEQFF

V gene: TRBV7-2
D gene: .
J gene: TRBJ2-7
clone size: .
CDR3 protein: CASSKRTATNEQYF

V gene: TRBV7-9
D gene: TRBD1
J gene: TRBJ2-7
clone size: .
CDR3 protein: CASTPGTEHYEQYF

V gene: TRBV2
D gene: .
J gene: TRBJ1-5
clone size: .
CDR3 protein: CASSEGRNQPQHF

V gene: TRBV6-2/TRBV6-3
D gene: TRBD2
J gene: TRBJ2-7
clone size: few
CDR3 protein: CASSSVLAGAHEQYF

V gene: TRBV4-2
D gene: .
J gene: TRBJ1-1
clone size: .
CDR3 protein: CASSQGLANTEAFF